This is a list of T cell receptor beta chains from one sample in a study of blood T cell repertoires in COVID-19. Generated by immunoSEQ multiplex PCR, the TCRdb table keeps only in-frame clones and is missing some. The sample contains about 45,000 clones, under 95% of which appear only once. The specimen sequenced was peripheral blood. These receptors all stem from an older man with active COVID-19. CDR3s include the opening cysteine and the closing phenylalanine or tryptophan. The order of the fields is V gene, D gene, J gene, CDR3 DNA, CDR3 protein. A D gene is named only where the DNA matches it firmly.

V: TRBV28; D: -; J: TRBJ1-1; DNA: TGTGCCAGCAGTTTATTGGCAGATATGAACACTGAAGCTTTCTTT; CDR3: CASSLLADMNTEAFF
V: TRBV27; D: -; J: TRBJ1-3; DNA: TGTGCCAGCAGTTCGACAGGTTGGTCTGGAAACACCATATATTTT; CDR3: CASSSTGWSGNTIYF
V: TRBV28; D: -; J: TRBJ1-2; DNA: TGTGCCAGCAGTCCGCGGACAGCTACTCTTGGACGCTACACCTTC; CDR3: CASSPRTATLGRYTF
V: TRBV27; D: TRBD1; J: TRBJ2-1; DNA: TGTGCCAGCAGTCCCTCGGGACAGAGCTCCTACAATGAGCAGTTCTTC; CDR3: CASSPSGQSSYNEQFF
V: TRBV3-1/TRBV3-2; D: -; J: TRBJ2-1; DNA: TGTGCCAGCGCCCGGCTGGGCTTAGCGAGGAATGAGCAGTTCTTC; CDR3: CASARLGLARNEQFF
V: TRBV11-2; D: -; J: TRBJ2-7; DNA: TGTGCCAGCAGCTTCGGGCAGGGCGGTGAGCAGTACTTC; CDR3: CASSFGQGGEQYF
V: TRBV7-9; D: -; J: TRBJ1-1; DNA: TGTGCCAGCAGCTTAGGGGAGCCTGAAGCTTTCTTT; CDR3: CASSLGEPEAFF
V: TRBV7-2; D: -; J: TRBJ2-3; DNA: TGTGCCAGCAGCTTAGCGGGGGGATACACAGATACGCAGTATTTT; CDR3: CASSLAGGYTDTQYF
V: TRBV18; D: TRBD2; J: TRBJ2-1; DNA: TGTGCCAGCTCACCACCGGGACTAGCGGGAGTGAGGTTCTTC; CDR3: CASSPPGLAGVRFF
V: TRBV6-2/TRBV6-3; D: -; J: TRBJ1-2; DNA: TGTGCCAGCAGTTACGGGAGTAGCCCAATCTATGGCTACACCTTC; CDR3: CASSYGSSPIYGYTF
V: TRBV25-1; D: TRBD1; J: TRBJ1-1; DNA: TGTGCCAGCAGTGGTGGACAGGGATCTTTGACTGAAGCTTTCTTT; CDR3: CASSGGQGSLTEAFF
V: TRBV10-3; D: TRBD2; J: TRBJ2-7; DNA: TGTGCCATCAATCGAGGGACTAGCGGGGCTTACGAGCAGTACTTC; CDR3: CAINRGTSGAYEQYF
V: TRBV28; D: -; J: TRBJ1-1; DNA: TGTGCCAGCAGTTTAGTGGGGAGGGTCACTGAAGCTTTCTTT; CDR3: CASSLVGRVTEAFF
V: TRBV5-1; D: -; J: TRBJ2-2; DNA: TGCGCCAGCAGCTTTACTATCACCGGGGAGCTGTTTTTT; CDR3: CASSFTITGELFF
V: TRBV5-1; D: -; J: TRBJ1-6; DNA: TGCGCCAGCAGCTTGCGAATAGGGGGAAAGGACTCACCCCTCCACTTT; CDR3: CASSLRIGGKDSPLHF
V: TRBV28; D: TRBD2; J: TRBJ2-6; DNA: TGTGCCAGCAGCCCCCTATTGGGGGGGGTCCTCTCTGGGGCCAACGTCCTGACTTTC; CDR3: CASSPLLGGVLSGANVLTF
V: TRBV7-9; D: -; J: TRBJ2-6; DNA: TGTGCCAGCAGCCCAGGGTCGGCCAACGTCCTGACTTTC; CDR3: CASSPGSANVLTF